This T cell receptor (beta chain) originates from a study of cytomegalovirus exposure and HLA in healthy donors. Study findings and constraints: The study designated about 160 TCR beta chains cytomegalovirus-associated. The tendency of first-cohort TCR clusters to co-occur in the 95 to 150 validation repertoires was the finding of a later analysis. For most TCR sequences rarity was the rule, although some public TCRs occurred in many donors.

The study drew the donors from its roughly 120-subject validation cohort, separate from the roughly 670-subject first cohort. This clone was seen once. Its specificity is unknown. Trimming cost V 0 bases and J 7 bases, with 16 bases left between them. Germline assignment: CDR1 GTSNPN and CDR2 SVGIG (reference sequence). The CDR3 loop spans 14 amino acids. Only in-frame clones appear in the TCRdb table, and some are missing; sequencing was by immunoSEQ multiplex PCR. The table includes more than 85,000 clones, 88% detected once. The clonotype was recovered from a woman younger than 30 in good health and CMV-seronegative. Material for sequencing was PBMCs. V gene TRBV30 combines with J gene TRBJ2-7; unclear D gene. For the CDR3, the DNA is TGTGCCTGGAGTGTACTACTCAAGAGGAAGGAGCAGTACTTC. Protein product: CAWSVLLKRKEQYF.